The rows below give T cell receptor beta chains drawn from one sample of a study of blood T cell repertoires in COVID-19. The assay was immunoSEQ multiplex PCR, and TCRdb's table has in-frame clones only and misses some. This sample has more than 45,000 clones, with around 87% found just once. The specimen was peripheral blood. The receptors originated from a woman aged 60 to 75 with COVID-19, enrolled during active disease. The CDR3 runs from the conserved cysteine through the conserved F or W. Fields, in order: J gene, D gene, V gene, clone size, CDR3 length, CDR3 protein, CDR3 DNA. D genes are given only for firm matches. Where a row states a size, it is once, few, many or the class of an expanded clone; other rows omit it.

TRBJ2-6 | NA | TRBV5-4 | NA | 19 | CASSPSYGSPTGGANVLTF | TGTGCCAGCAGCCCAAGTTACGGGAGTCCCACTGGTGGGGCCAACGTCCTGACTTTC
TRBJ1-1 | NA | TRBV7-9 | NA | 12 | CASSERDTEAFF | TGTGCCAGCAGCGAGCGGGACACTGAAGCTTTCTTT
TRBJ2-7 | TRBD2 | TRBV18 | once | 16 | CASSRLGGRDSGEQYF | TGTGCCAGCTCACGTCTGGGAGGGAGAGACAGCGGGGAGCAGTACTTC
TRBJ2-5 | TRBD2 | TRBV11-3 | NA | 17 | CASSLRTSGVYQETQYF | TGTGCCAGCAGCTTAAGAACTAGCGGGGTATACCAGGAGACCCAGTACTTC
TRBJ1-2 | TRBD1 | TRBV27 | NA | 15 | CASSPPGQGAHGYTF | TGTGCCAGCAGTCCGCCGGGACAGGGGGCTCATGGCTACACCTTC
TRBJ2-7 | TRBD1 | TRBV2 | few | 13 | CASIRDRGYEQYF | TGTGCCAGCATTAGGGACAGGGGATACGAGCAGTACTTC
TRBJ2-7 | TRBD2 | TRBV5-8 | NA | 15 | CAKYGGSGNSYEQYF | TGTGCCAAATATGGTGGTAGCGGGAATTCCTACGAGCAGTACTTC
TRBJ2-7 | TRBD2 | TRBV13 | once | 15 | CASSLGRLAGREQYF | TGTGCCAGCAGCTTAGGTCGACTAGCGGGGCGCGAGCAGTACTTC
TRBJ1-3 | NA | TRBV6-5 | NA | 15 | CASSYSHSSGNTIYF | TGTGCCAGCAGTTACTCGCACTCAAGTGGAAACACCATATATTTT
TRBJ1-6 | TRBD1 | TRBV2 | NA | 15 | CASSEAQGVVSPLHF | TGTGCCAGCAGTGAAGCGCAGGGGGTAGTCTCACCCCTCCACTTT
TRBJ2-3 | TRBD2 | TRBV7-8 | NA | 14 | CASSPGTSSDTQYF | TGTGCCAGCAGCCCAGGGACTAGTTCAGATACGCAGTATTTT
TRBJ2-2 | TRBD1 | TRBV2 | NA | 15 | CASSVTGVRTGELFF | TGTGCCAGCAGTGTAACAGGGGTGAGGACCGGGGAGCTGTTTTTT
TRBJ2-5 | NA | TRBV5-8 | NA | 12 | CASSFPRGTQYF | TGTGCCAGCAGCTTTCCCAGGGGGACCCAGTACTTC
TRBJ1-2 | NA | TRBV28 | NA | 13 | CASSFMGLYGYTF | TGTGCCAGCAGTTTCATGGGACTATATGGCTACACCTTC